These 24 T cell receptor beta chains came from one sample sequenced in a study of tumor and adjacent non-tumor tissue in lung cancer. This sample's RNA came from whole unsorted tissue. The normal lung tissue was taken more than 3 cm from the tumor edge. TCRbeta libraries were built with three rounds of nested PCR, modified from ARM-PCR. TCRdb reprocessed the multiplex PCR reads via MiXCR and lists one record per CDR3 protein. The sample includes over 100,000 distinct CDR3 sequences, 62% of them seen just once. Sequenced: distant non-tumor lung tissue. The origin of the receptors is a man aged 55 to 69 with non-small cell lung cancer.

Worth noting for this clonotype: Given a much more abundant clone one base away, this may be a read error. The rearrangement uses TRBV18 and TRBJ2-5; no clear D. The CDR3 totals 10 residues. Germline CDR1 reads KGHSH; CDR2 reads LQKENI. Deletions cut 7 bases from V and 4 bases from J, with 4 bases between. The CDR3 nucleotides read TGTGCCAGCTTAGGAGAGACCCAGTACTTC. It is translated as CASLGETQYF. Supplemented by reference TRBV18 and TRBJ2-5, the full variable domain reads NAGVMQNPRHLVRRRGQEARLRCSPMKGHSHVYWYRQLPEEGLKFMVYLQKENIIDESGMPKERFSAEFPKEGPSILRIQQVVRGDSAAYFCASLGETQYFGPGTRLLVL.

The rearrangement links TRBV4-2 to TRBJ1-1, with D perhaps matching TRBD1 (6 bases). CDR3 length equals 16 residues. Germline V gene data show CDR1 as LGHNA and CDR2 as YNFKEQ. Trimming shortened V by 3 bases and J by 2 bases, and 16 bases separated the two germline ends. The DNA of the CDR3 is TGTGCCAGCAGCCAGGGAACCGGGACATTTAACACTGAAGCTTTCTTT. This gives the protein CASSQGTGTFNTEAFF.

The chain has TRBV6-5 and TRBJ1-2; D is undetermined. This CDR3 comprises 14 residues. V was cut by 5 bases and J by 5 bases, with 15 bases left in between. The germline V gene encodes CDR1 MNHEY and CDR2 SVGAGI. The CDR3 DNA reads TGTGCCAGCAGTCCCCGGGAAGGGAATTATGGCTACACCTTC. Translation: CASSPREGNYGYTF.

Notes on this clonotype: A much larger clonotype is one base distant, so this may be a read error. The V gene is TRBV20-1, the J gene TRBJ1-2; D possibly corresponds to TRBD1 (5 bases). Trimming left V 7 bases short and J 9 bases short, with 15 bases between. This CDR3 is built from 11 residues. CDR1 DFQATT and CDR2 SNEGSKA come from the germline V gene (reference sequence). CDR3 sequence reads: CSGSKTERYTF. DNA of the CDR3: TGCAGTGGTTCAAAGACAGAGCGCTACACCTTC.

This clonotype was detected only a few times. No DNA is shown, since the ends of the CDR3 on it are uncertain; the CDR3 is the one TCRdb lists. This chain links TRBV28 with TRBJ1-4; no check of the table's D call, TRBD1, against the DNA was made. Termini included, the CDR3 measures 16 amino acids. The germline gives CDR1 MDHEN, CDR2 SYDVKM. The CDR3 sequence is CASSSSSGTGGVKLLF.

Comments on this clonotype: Mismatch with germline at one junction end may stem from a read error. The chain links TRBV12-3 or TRBV12-4 to TRBJ1-2; 10 bases map to TRBD1. The CDR3 spans 15 residues. CDR3 protein: CPSNPRQGARRGYTF. CDR3 DNA sequence: TGTCCCAGCAACCCAAGACAGGGGGCAAGAAGGGGCTACACCTTC.

This clonotype was recorded many times. The chain is built from TRBV5-5 and TRBJ2-5, with 12 positions matching TRBD2. The length of the CDR3 is 18 residues. The V and J ends lost 0 bases and 1 base, in that order; junction bases with no gene match: 7. Germline CDR1 reads SGHKS; CDR2 reads YYEKEE (reference sequence). CDR3 coding DNA: TGTGCCAGCAGCTTGGCACTAGCGGGGGGATGGGGCCAAGAGACCCAGTACTTC. Protein: CASSLALAGGWGQETQYF.

This clonotype came up a few times. Because the CDR3's place on the DNA is in doubt, the DNA is left out and the CDR3 is given as listed by TCRdb. The chain joins TRBV11-3 to TRBJ2-1; TRBD2, the table's D call, was not compared with the DNA. Per germline, CDR1 SGHNT and CDR2 YENEEA. With termini counted, the CDR3 has 15 amino acids. The CDR3 region is CASSYSVGAGSEQFF.

The rearrangement uses TRBV19 and TRBJ2-7, with 9 bases lining up with TRBD1. CDR3 size: 16 residues. In germline, CDR1 is LNHDA, CDR2 SQIVND (reference sequence). V was pared by 5 bases and J by 3 bases, with 11 bases of the junction left unmatched. CDR3 DNA sequence: TGTGCCAGTAGTCTTACAGGGGGCGCTTTGGGCTACGAGCAGTACTTC. This sequence encodes CASSLTGGALGYEQYF.

The genes are TRBV10-3 and TRBJ2-7; TRBD1 might be the D (5 bases). This CDR3 spans 13 amino acids. V was clipped by 4 bases and J by 9 bases, with 16 bases between them. Per germline, CDR1 ENHRY and CDR2 SYGVKD. In nucleotides, the CDR3 is TGTGCCATCAGTGCAAATCGTCAGGGCGTGCAGTACTTC. Protein product: CAISANRQGVQYF.

This clonotype was detected only once. A much larger clone lies a single base off, so this may be a read error. The J gene is TRBJ2-3, the V gene TRBV20-1; TRBD2 matches 8 bases. The germline V gene has CDR1 DFQATT and CDR2 SNEGSKA (reference sequence). The CDR3 is 16 residues long. The CDR3 region has the DNA TGCAGCGCAACTAGCGGCGATTCATGGGTCACAGATACGCAGTATTTT. Translated: CSATSGDSWVTDTQYF.

In this sample, this clonotype turned up many times. The V gene is TRBV20-1, the J gene TRBJ1-5; 11 bases fit TRBD1. Germline V gene data show CDR1 as DFQATT and CDR2 as SNEGSKA (reference sequence). The CDR3 consists of 13 residues. The J segment lost 9 bases and the V segment lost 6 bases, leaving 7 bases of the junction unmatched. The DNA for the CDR3 is TGCAGTGCCGGGACAGGGGGTTCCGGGCCCCAGCATTTT. Encoded protein: CSAGTGGSGPQHF.

For this clonotype: A much more abundant neighbour one base away suggests this may be a read error. The chain employs TRBV5-6 and TRBJ2-3, with D possibly TRBD1 on 5 matching bases. Between the trimmed V and J ends, which lost 4 bases and 5 bases, there was a span of 23 bases. Per the germline V gene, CDR1 is SGHDT and CDR2 is YYEEEE. CDR3 length equals 17 residues. CDR3 sequence: CASSPTSSQGRIDTQYF. CDR3 nucleotide sequence: TGTGCCAGCAGCCCGACATCCTCCCAGGGTCGCATAGATACGCAGTATTTT.

CDR3: CASIQGNTQYF. The CDR3 nucleotides are TGTGCCAGCATTCAGGGTAATACGCAGTATTTT. This chain uses TRBV7-9 with TRBJ2-3; D might be TRBD1 (5 bases). Trimming stripped 7 bases from V and 7 bases from J, with 9 bases between. Germline loops: CDR1 SEHNR, CDR2 FQNEAQ (reference sequence). The CDR3 runs to 11 residues.

CDR3 sequence: CSHACGGDNNEQFF. CDR3 in DNA: TGCAGCCATGCATGCGGGGGAGATAACAATGAGCAGTTCTTC. This chain links TRBV29-1 with TRBJ2-1, with TRBD2 matching 7 bases. This CDR3 is built from 14 residues. Unmatched junction bases numbered 12, after V lost 8 bases and J lost 5 bases. In germline, CDR1 is SQVTM, CDR2 ANQGSEA.

This clonotype was picked up many times. This chain links TRBV20-1 with TRBJ2-5; the match to TRBD2 covers 8 bases. V shed 8 bases and J 5 bases; nucleotides not matched to a gene: 10. Germline values: CDR1 DFQATT, CDR2 SNEGSKA (reference sequence). This CDR3 has 13 residues. This CDR3 is CSIPGLVVETQYF. CDR3 nucleotide sequence: TGCAGTATACCGGGACTAGTCGTGGAGACCCAGTACTTC.

As concerns this clonotype: Lacking the conserved final phenylalanine or tryptophan, this CDR3 likely reflects a read error. CDR3 DNA: TGTGCCAGTAGTGGGACTAGCGGGACGGAGACCCAGTACTTA. Translation gives CASSGTSGTETQYL. The chain has TRBV19 and TRBJ2-5, with 13 bases fitting TRBD2. There are 14 residues in the CDR3. Germline V gives CDR1 LNHDA, CDR2 SQIVND (reference sequence). Trimming removed 5 bases from V and 5 bases from J; junction bases left unmatched: 2.

The CDR3 DNA reads as TGCAGCGTCGGCGTAGCGGGAGTTTACAATGAGCAGTTCTTC. Translating gives CSVGVAGVYNEQFF. The chain links TRBV29-1 to TRBJ2-1; TRBD2 matches 9 bases. Germline CDR1 is SQVTM and CDR2 is ANQGSEA. V was clipped by 6 bases and J by 4 bases; unmatched bases: 7. The CDR3 spans 14 residues.

This clonotype was detected many times. The chain has TRBV6-1 and TRBJ1-6, with 11 bases that match TRBD1. The length of the CDR3 is 16 residues. Germline values: CDR1 MNHNS, CDR2 SASEGT. V lost 6 bases and J lost 7; bases outside the gene matches: 8. The CDR3 coding sequence is TGTGCCAGCAGGGAACGGGACAGGGGGAGCAATTCACCCCTCCACTTT. Translated, it gives CASRERDRGSNSPLHF.

This clonotype was counted only a few times. The chain couples TRBV20-1 to TRBJ1-4; D remains unclear. Trimming stripped 3 bases from V and 5 bases from J, with 16 bases between. CDR1 and CDR2 from the germline V gene are DFQATT and SNEGSKA (reference sequence). The CDR3 has 15 amino acids. CDR3 region: CSARIPGGSNEKLFF. CDR3 bases: TGCAGTGCTAGGATCCCCGGTGGCAGCAATGAAAAACTGTTTTTT.

The genes are TRBV30 and TRBJ2-7, with TRBD2 matching over 7 bases. Germline V CDR1 and CDR2: GTSNPN, SVGIG (reference sequence). This CDR3 spans 15 amino acids. The V segment lost 2 bases and the J segment 10 bases; nucleotides outside the gene matches: 17. The CDR3 DNA sequence: TGTGCCTGGAGTATCACTGGCGGGGGATCGGCCGAACAGTACTTC. Protein sequence: CAWSITGGGSAEQYF.

This clonotype was counted many times. The junction departs from germline at one end; a sequencing error may be responsible. V is TRBV12-3 or TRBV12-4 and J is TRBJ2-3; 9 bases map to TRBD2. There are 14 residues in the CDR3. In DNA form, the CDR3 reads TGTGCCAGCAGTCTAGCGGGGAGCACAGATACGCAGTATTTT. Translation gives CASSLAGSTDTQYF.

This clonotype is a singleton in its sample. The V and J genes are TRBV28 and TRBJ2-7; D is unresolved. V was pared by 5 bases and J by 11 bases, with 19 bases between. The CDR3 length is 13 residues. The germline V gene has CDR1 MDHEN and CDR2 SYDVKM. Here the CDR3 DNA reads TGTGCCAGCAGTCCTAACACACCCCAAATTAAGTACTTC. Protein product: CASSPNTPQIKYF.

This clonotype appeared many times. The chain employs TRBV11-3 and TRBJ2-5; tentatively, D is TRBD2 (5 bases). The CDR3 contains 19 residues. Germline assignment: CDR1 SGHNT and CDR2 YENEEA. Trimming left V 6 bases short and J 1 base short, with 27 bases between. CDR3 in DNA: TGTGCCAGCAGGTACGCCCCAGGCGTATATTCAGGACTCCAAGAGACCCAGTACTTC. Translation gives CASRYAPGVYSGLQETQYF. Variable domain in full (rest from reference TRBV11-3 and TRBJ2-5): EAGVVQSPRYKIIEKKQPVAFWCNPISGHNTLYWYLQNLGQGPELLIRYENEEAVDDSQLPKDRFSAERLKGVDSTLKIQPAELGDSAVYLCASRYAPGVYSGLQETQYFGPGTRLLVL.